This T cell receptor beta chain was found in a study of blood T cell repertoires in COVID-19 (dated by TCRdb to the early 2020s). Some background on the complete study: Samples from collaborators originated in the United States, Italy and Spain and spanned both the acute and convalescent phases of COVID-19. Samples were obtained from the ongoing ImmuneRACE study (first 160 participants) and from approximately 1,200 subjects provided by 6 global collaborators. Subjects who had been exposed to COVID-19, were actively infected with it, or had recovered from it provided the deeply sampled blood TCRbeta repertoires that made up the dataset. A de-identified subject ID, COVID-19 status, age in years and sex were almost always included in the sample metadata. The prospective study material was composed of cDNA or gDNA derived from T cells, B-cell-depleted T cells, or PBMCs. The repertoires were released in a freely available public database meant as a resource for research on the immune response to SARS-CoV-2. HLA class I and class II types, where available, came from metadata supplied by the sample provider rather than from assay-based typing.

The germline V gene yields KGHSY for CDR1 and FQNENV for CDR2. Its CDR3 holds 17 amino acids, cysteine through phenylalanine. The entry retains the CDR3 DNA only, 51 bases that are in frame from base 1. V and J lose 3 bases and 3 bases, and a span of 15 bases separates them. Remarks on this clone: Its antigen specificity is not known. No base-level quality is on record; no much larger clone is a single base apart.

The paper's findings and limits, for the study overall: How much clinical and demographic metadata was included differed by source and by participant, and the metadata was provided uncurated.

TCRbeta CDR3 regions were amplified from genomic DNA using the immunoSEQ Assay, a bias-controlled multiplex PCR. In the source study's methods: The number of nucleated cells in each sample was estimated by amplification of reference gene primers within the assay. To quantify the absolute abundance of each unique TCRbeta CDR3 rearrangement, sequence reads were collapsed and filtered. For each sample, productive Simpson clonality was calculated as the square root of Simpson's diversity index over productive rearrangements. The clones in this table, taken by TCRdb from immuneACCESS, are in-frame only. Not every clone is retained; where verified, under half of the shortfall comes from an unresolved V gene, and the cause of the rest is unknown. For V, J and clone size, that table is used; D and trimming come from the DNA. The sample table lists under 80,000 clones, more than 75% of them with a count of one. The ten largest account for around 1.5% of the sample.

Collaborating institutions collected whole blood in K2EDTA tubes following their own protocols. Collaborator samples were shipped for TCRbeta analysis as frozen whole blood, isolated PBMCs, or DNA extracted from either sample type. Input material: peripheral blood. The TCR comes from a human donor in a cohort sampled during active COVID-19. The chain joins TRBV16 to TRBJ1-6, with the identity of the D gene unclear. The encoded CDR3 is CASSHRSQRFYNSPLHF. The sequence in DNA is TGTGCCAGCAGCCACCGTTCCCAGAGGTTCTATAATTCACCCCTCCACTTT.